This T cell receptor beta chain was documented in a study of CD8+ T cells in alopecia areata. Whole-study context: Patients in the study were on tofacitinib for 6 to 18 months, then off it for 6 months.

Both peripheral blood and punch biopsies of lesional scalp skin were obtained from patients who had alopecia areata. Study findings and constraints: TCR sharing was clearer in mice than between patients, perhaps partly owing to patient HLA diversity.

The V and J ends lost 4 bases and 2 bases, in that order; junction bases with no gene match: 4. The CDR3 loop spans 14 amino acids. The germline CDR1 and CDR2 sequences are MNHEY and SMNVEV (reference sequence). As the sequencing template, cDNA was produced by extracting RNA and reverse transcribing it. Here immunoSEQ multiplex PCR was the method, and the copy in TCRdb shows in-frame clones only, minus some. The table includes 160,000 or so clones, 67% detected once. On this clone: Its antigen is not identified.

This receptor was obtained from a human donor with alopecia areata. Sequences were derived from CD8+ T cells sorted from blood, sampled at week 0. The chain joins TRBV27 to TRBJ2-5; 7 bases fit TRBD1. The CDR3 coding sequence is TGTGCCAGCAGTTCGATGGACAGGCAAGAGACCCAGTACTTC. This gives the protein CASSSMDRQETQYF.